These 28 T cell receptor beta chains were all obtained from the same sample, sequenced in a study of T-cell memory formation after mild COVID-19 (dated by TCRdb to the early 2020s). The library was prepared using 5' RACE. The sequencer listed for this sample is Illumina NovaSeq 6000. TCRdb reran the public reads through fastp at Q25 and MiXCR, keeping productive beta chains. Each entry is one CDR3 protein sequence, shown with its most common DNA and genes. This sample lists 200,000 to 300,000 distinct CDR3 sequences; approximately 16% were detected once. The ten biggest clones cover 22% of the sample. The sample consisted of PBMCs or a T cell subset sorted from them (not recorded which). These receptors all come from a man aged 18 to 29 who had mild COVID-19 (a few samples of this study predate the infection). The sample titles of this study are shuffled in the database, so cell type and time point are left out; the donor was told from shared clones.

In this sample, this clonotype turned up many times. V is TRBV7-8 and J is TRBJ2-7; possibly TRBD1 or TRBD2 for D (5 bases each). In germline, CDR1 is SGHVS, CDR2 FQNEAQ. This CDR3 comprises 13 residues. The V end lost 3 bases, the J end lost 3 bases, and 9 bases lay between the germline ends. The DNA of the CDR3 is TGTGCCAGCAGCTTGGGGGATTTCTACGAGCAGTACTTC. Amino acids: CASSLGDFYEQYF.

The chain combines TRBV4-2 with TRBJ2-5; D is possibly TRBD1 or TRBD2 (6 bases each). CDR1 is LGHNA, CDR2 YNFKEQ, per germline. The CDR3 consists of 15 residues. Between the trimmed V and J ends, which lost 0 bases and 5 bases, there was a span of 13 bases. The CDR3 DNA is TGTGCCAGCAGCCAAGAAGGGGGGCGGGTGGAGACCCAGTACTTC. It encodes CASSQEGGRVETQYF.

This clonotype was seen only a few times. CDR3 in amino acids: CASSLGTSGGFYEQYF. The CDR3 DNA follows: TGTGCCAGCAGCTTAGGAACTAGCGGGGGGTTCTACGAGCAGTACTTC. The chain combines TRBV7-2 with TRBJ2-7; 12 positions match TRBD2. CDR1 SGHTA and CDR2 FQGNSA come from the germline V gene. The CDR3 has 16 residues. Trimming cost V 1 base and J 3 bases; bases outside gene matches: 4.

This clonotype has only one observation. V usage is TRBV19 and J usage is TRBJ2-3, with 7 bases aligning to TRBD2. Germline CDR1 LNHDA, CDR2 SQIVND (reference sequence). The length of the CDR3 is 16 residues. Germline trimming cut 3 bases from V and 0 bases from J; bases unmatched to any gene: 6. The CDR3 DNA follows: TGTGCCAGTAGTATCGGGACTACCTCTAGCACAGATACGCAGTATTTT. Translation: CASSIGTTSSTDTQYF.

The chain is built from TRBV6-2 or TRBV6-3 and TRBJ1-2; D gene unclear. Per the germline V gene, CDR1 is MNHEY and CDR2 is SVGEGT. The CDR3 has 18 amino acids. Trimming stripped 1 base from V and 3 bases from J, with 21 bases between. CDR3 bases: TGTGCCAGCAGTTACTTGTTTACTTTACAGCCCCTCGACTATGGCTACACCTTC. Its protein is CASSYLFTLQPLDYGYTF.

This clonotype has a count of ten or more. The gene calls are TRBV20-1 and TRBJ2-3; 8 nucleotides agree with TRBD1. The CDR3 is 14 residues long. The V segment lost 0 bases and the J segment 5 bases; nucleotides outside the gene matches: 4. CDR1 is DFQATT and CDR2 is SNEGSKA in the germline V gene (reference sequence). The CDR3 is CSARDRTGRDTQYF. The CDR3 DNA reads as TGCAGTGCTAGAGATCGGACAGGGCGAGATACGCAGTATTTT.

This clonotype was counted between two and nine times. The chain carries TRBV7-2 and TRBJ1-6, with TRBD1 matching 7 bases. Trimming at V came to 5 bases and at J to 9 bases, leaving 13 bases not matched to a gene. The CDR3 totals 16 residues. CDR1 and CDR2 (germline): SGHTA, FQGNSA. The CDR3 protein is CASSRTQTGRGSPLHF. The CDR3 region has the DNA TGTGCCAGCAGCCGCACCCAGACAGGGAGGGGTTCACCCCTCCACTTT.

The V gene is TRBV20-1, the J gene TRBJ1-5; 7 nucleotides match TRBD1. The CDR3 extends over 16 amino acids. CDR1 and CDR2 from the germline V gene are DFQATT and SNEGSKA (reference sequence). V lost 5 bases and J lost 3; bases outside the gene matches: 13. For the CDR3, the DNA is TGCAGTGCTTGCGATCAGGGGGGGGTCTTCAATCAGCCCCAGCATTTT. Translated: CSACDQGGVFNQPQHF.

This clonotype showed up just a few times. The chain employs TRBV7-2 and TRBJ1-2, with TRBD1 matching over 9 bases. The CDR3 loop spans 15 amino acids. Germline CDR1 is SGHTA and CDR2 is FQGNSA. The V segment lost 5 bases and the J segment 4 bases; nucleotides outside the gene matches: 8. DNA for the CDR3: TGTGCCAGCAGCCTACTGACAGGGGGTGGCTATGGCTACACCTTC. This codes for CASSLLTGGGYGYTF.

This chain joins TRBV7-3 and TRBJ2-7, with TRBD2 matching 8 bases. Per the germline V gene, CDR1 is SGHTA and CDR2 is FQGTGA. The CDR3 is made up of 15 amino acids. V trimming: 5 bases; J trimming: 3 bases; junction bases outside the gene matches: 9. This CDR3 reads CASSPRGSGDYEQYF. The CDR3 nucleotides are TGTGCCAGCAGCCCCCGGGGTAGCGGGGACTACGAGCAGTACTTC. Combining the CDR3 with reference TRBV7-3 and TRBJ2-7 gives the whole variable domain GAGVSQTPSNKVTEKGKYVELRCDPISGHTALYWYRQSLGQGPEFLIYFQGTGAADDSGLPNDRFFAVRPEGSVSTLKIQRTERGDSAVYLCASSPRGSGDYEQYFGPGTRLTVT.

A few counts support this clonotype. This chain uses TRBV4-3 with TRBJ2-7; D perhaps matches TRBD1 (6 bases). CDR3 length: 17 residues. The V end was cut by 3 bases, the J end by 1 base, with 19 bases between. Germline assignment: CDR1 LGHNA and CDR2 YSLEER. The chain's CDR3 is CASSHHYADSISYEQYF. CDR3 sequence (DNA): TGCGCCAGCAGCCACCACTATGCGGACAGCATTTCCTACGAGCAGTACTTC.

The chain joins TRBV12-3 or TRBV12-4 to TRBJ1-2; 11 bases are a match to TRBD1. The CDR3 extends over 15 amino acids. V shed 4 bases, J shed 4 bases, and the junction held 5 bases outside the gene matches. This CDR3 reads CASSYWTGGSYGYTF. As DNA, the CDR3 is TGTGCCAGCAGTTACTGGACAGGGGGCAGCTATGGCTACACCTTC.

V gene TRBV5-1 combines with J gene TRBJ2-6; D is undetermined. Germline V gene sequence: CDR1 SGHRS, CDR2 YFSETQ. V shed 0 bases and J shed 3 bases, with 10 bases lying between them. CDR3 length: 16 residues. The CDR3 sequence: CASSLGGRGGANVLTF. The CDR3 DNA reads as TGCGCCAGCAGCTTGGGAGGACGAGGTGGGGCCAACGTCCTGACTTTC.

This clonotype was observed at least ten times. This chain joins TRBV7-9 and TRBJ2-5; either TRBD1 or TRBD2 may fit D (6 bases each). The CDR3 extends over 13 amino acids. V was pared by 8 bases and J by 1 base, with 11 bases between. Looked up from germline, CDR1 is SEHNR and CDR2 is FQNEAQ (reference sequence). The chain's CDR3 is CASQRGAQETQYF. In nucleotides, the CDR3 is TGTGCCAGCCAAAGGGGGGCCCAAGAGACCCAGTACTTC.

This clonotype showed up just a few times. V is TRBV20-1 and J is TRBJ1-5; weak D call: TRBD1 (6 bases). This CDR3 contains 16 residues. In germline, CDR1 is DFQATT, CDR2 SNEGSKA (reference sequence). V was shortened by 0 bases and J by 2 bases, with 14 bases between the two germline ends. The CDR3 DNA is TGCAGTGCTAGAGATGGGGGGCAACGCGGCAATCAGCCCCAGCATTTT. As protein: CSARDGGQRGNQPQHF.

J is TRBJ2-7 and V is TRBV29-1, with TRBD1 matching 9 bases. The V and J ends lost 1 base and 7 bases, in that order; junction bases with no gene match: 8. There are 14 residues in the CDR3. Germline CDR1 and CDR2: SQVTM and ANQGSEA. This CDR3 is CSVEAGTGSGEQYF. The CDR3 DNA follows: TGCAGCGTTGAAGCCGGGACAGGGTCGGGAGAGCAGTACTTC.

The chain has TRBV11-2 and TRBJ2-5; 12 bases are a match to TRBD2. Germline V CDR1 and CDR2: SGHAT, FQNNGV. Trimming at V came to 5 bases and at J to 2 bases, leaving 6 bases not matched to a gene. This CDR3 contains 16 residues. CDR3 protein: CASSPGTSGLQETQYF. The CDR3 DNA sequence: TGTGCCAGCAGCCCGGGGACTAGCGGGTTACAAGAGACCCAGTACTTC. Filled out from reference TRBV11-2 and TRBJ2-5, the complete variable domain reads EAGVAQSPRYKIIEKRQSVAFWCNPISGHATLYWYQQILGQGPKLLIQFQNNGVVDDSQLPKDRFSAERLKGVDSTLKIQPAKLEDSAVYLCASSPGTSGLQETQYFGPGTRLLVL.

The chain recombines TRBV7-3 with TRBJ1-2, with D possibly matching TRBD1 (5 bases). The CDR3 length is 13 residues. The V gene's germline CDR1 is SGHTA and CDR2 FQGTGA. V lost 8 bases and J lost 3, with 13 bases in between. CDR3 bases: TGTGCCAGCGGACGGGGCTGGGACTATGGCTACACCTTC. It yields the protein CASGRGWDYGYTF.

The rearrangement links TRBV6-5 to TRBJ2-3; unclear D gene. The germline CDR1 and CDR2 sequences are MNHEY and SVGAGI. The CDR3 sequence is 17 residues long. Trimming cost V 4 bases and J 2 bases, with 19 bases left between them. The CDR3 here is CASSSLRALGPTDTQYF. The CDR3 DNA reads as TGTGCCAGCAGTTCCCTCCGGGCCTTAGGACCCACAGATACGCAGTATTTT.

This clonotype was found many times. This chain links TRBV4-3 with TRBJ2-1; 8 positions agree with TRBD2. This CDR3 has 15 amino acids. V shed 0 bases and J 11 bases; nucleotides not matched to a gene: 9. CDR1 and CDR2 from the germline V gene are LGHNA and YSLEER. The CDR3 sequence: CASSQEPAGVLKQFF. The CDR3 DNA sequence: TGCGCCAGCAGCCAAGAGCCAGCGGGGGTATTAAAGCAGTTCTTC.

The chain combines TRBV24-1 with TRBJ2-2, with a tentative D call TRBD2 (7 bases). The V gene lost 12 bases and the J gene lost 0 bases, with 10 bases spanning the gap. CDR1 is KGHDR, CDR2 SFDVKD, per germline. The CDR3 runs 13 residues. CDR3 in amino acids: CASRGPNTGELFF. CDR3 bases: TGTGCCTCGCGGGGGCCGAACACCGGGGAGCTGTTTTTT.

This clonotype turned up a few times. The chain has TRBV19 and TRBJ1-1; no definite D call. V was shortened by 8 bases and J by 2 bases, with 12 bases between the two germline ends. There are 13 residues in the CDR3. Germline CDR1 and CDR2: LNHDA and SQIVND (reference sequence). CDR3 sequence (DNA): TGTGCCAGTTCTAGGGTTTCAAACACTGAAGCTTTCTTT. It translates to CASSRVSNTEAFF.

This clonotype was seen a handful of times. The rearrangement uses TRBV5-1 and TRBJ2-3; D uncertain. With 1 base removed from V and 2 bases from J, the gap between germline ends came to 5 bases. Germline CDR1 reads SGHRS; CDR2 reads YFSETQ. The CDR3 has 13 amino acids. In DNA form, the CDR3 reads TGCGCCAGCAGCTTGAAGATCACAGATACGCAGTATTTT. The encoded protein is CASSLKITDTQYF.

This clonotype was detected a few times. The CDR3 nucleotides are TGTGCCAGCAGTCTAATAGCGGCCCCTAGCACAGATACGCAGTATTTT. It translates to CASSLIAAPSTDTQYF. The chain carries TRBV12-3 or TRBV12-4 and TRBJ2-3, with D perhaps matching TRBD2 (6 bases). The CDR3 contains 16 residues. V lost 5 bases and J 0 bases, leaving 15 bases between the germline ends.

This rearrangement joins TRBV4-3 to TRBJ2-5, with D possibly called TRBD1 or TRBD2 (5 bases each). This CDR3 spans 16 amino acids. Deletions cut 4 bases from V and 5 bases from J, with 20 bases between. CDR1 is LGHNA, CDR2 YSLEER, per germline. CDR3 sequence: CASSPRPGRLGETQYF. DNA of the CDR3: TGCGCCAGCAGCCCACGACCGGGACGACTGGGCGAGACCCAGTACTTC.

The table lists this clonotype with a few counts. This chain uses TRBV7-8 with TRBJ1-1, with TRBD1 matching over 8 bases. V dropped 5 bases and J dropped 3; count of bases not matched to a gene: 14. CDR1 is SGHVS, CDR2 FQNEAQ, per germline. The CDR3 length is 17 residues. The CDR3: CASSTDIRTGRDTEAFF. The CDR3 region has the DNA TGTGCCAGCAGCACCGATATTAGGACAGGGAGGGACACTGAAGCTTTCTTT.

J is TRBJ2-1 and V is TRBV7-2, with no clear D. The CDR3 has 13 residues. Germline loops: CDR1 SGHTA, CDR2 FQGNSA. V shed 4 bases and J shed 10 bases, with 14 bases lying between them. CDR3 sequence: CASSSTPVQEQFF. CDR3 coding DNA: TGTGCCAGCAGCTCCACCCCGGTCCAGGAGCAGTTCTTC.

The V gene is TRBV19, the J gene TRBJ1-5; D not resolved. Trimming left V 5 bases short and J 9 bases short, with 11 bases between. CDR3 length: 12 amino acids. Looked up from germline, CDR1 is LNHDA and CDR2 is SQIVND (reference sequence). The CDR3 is CASSSNRGPQHF. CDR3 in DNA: TGTGCCAGTAGTTCAAATCGCGGGCCCCAGCATTTT. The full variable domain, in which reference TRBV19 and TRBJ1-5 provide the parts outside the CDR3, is DGGITQSPKYLFRKEGQNVTLSCEQNLNHDAMYWYRQDPGQGLRLIYYSQIVNDFQKGDIAEGYSVSREKKESFPLTVTSAQKNPTAFYLCASSSNRGPQHFGDGTRLSIL.